Listed below are T cell receptor beta chains from one sample, sequenced in a study of identical twins. TCRdb reanalysed the 5' RACE reads using MiXCR and keeps one entry per CDR3 protein. The sample contains roughly 1.6 million distinct CDR3 sequences, around 29% of which appear only once. The sequencing input was cord blood. All receptors come from a newborn girl in good health. The CDR3 runs from the conserved cysteine through the conserved F or W. The D gene is left open where the match is weak. Clone size appears in some rows only: once, few, many, or a class for an expanded clone.

.,16,TRBJ2-7,TRBD2,TRBV7-2,TGTGCCAGCAGACTCACTAGCGGGGCTTCCTACAATGAGCAGTACTTC,CASRLTSGASYNEQYF
few,16,TRBJ2-7,TRBD2,TRBV20-1,TGCAGTGCTTTCCAGACTAGCGGGAGGCCCACTTACGAGCAGTACTTC,CSAFQTSGRPTYEQYF
.,13,TRBJ2-2,.,TRBV12-3/TRBV12-4,TGTGCCAGCAGTTCCGGGGCCGCCGGGGAGCTGTTTTTT,CASSSGAAGELFF
many,15,TRBJ2-3,.,TRBV15,TGTGCCACCAGCAGTCGCCTTAAAGGCACAGATACGCAGTATTTT,CATSSRLKGTDTQYF
few,12,TRBJ1-1,.,TRBV20-1,TGCAGTGCTAGTGATGGGAACACTGAAGCTTTCTTT,CSASDGNTEAFF
.,15,TRBJ2-7,.,TRBV28,TGTGCCAGCAGTTTAATAGGACAACTACACTACGAGCAGTACTTC,CASSLIGQLHYEQYF
.,13,TRBJ2-7,TRBD2,TRBV20-1,TGCAGTGCTAGAGGGACTAGCGGGAGCGAGCAGTACTTC,CSARGTSGSEQYF
.,13,TRBJ2-1,.,TRBV12-3/TRBV12-4,TGTGCCAGCACCTTTAGTAACAAAGAGACCCAGTTCTTC,CASTFSNKETQFF
few,16,TRBJ2-1,TRBD1,TRBV28,TGTGCCAGCAGCCGGAACAGGGGCAACTTTTACAATGAGCAGTTCTTC,CASSRNRGNFYNEQFF
many,15,TRBJ1-5,TRBD1,TRBV4-2,TGTGCCAGCAGCCACCCTGGACAGGGCTATCAGCCCCAGCATTTT,CASSHPGQGYQPQHF
many,13,TRBJ2-5,.,TRBV29-1,TGCAGCGTTGAAAAGGGCCAATGGGAGACCCAGTACTTC,CSVEKGQWETQYF
.,16,TRBJ2-3,TRBD2,TRBV19,TGTGCCGCCGGACGGGGCGGGAGGATCAGCACAGATACGCAGTATTTT,CAAGRGGRISTDTQYF
.,12,TRBJ1-2,TRBD1,TRBV20-1,TGCAGTGCGAGAACAGGGGGCAGTGGCTACACCTTC,CSARTGGSGYTF
.,11,TRBJ2-1,.,TRBV29-1,TGCAGCGCCGAAGGCGGGAATGAGCAGTTCTTC,CSAEGGNEQFF
once,11,TRBJ2-3,.,TRBV2,TGTGCCGGCACTTTCACAGATACGCAGTATTTT,CAGTFTDTQYF
many,12,TRBJ2-7,.,TRBV10-3,TGTGCCATCAGAGAAGAGGGGTACGAGCAGTACTTC,CAIREEGYEQYF
few,13,TRBJ1-1,.,TRBV6-2/TRBV6-3,TGTGCCAGCAGTTACAGGGGATTGGCTGAAGCTTTCTTT,CASSYRGLAEAFF
once,18,TRBJ2-4,TRBD2,TRBV5-1,TGCGCCAGCAGCCGGGTGTGGGAGCGGGAAGGCCCCAAAAGCATTCAGTACTTC,CASSRVWEREGPKSIQYF
few,20,TRBJ2-4,TRBD2,TRBV4-2,TGTGCCAGCAGCCAAGAAGTAACTAGCGGGAGGGCCATAGCCAAAAACATTCAGTACTTC,CASSQEVTSGRAIAKNIQYF
.,17,TRBJ2-3,TRBD1,TRBV25-1,TGTGCCAGCAGTGCGCTAACCGGGACAGGGAAGGGAGATACGCAGTATTTT,CASSALTGTGKGDTQYF
once,15,TRBJ2-7,TRBD2,TRBV2,TGTGCCAGCAGTGAAGTTGGCGGGGGGCCCTACGAGCAGTACTTC,CASSEVGGGPYEQYF
.,16,TRBJ2-1,.,TRBV3-1,TGTGCCAGCAGCCAACTCCCGGGACTGGCCTACAATGAGCAGTTCTTC,CASSQLPGLAYNEQFF
.,15,TRBJ1-2,.,TRBV2,TGTGCCAGCAGTGGGTCCCTACGGACTAACTATGGCTACACCTTC,CASSGSLRTNYGYTF
few,17,TRBJ2-6,TRBD2,TRBV18,TGTGCCAGCTCACCAACTAGCGTGACCTCTGGGGCCAACGTCCTGACTTTC,CASSPTSVTSGANVLTF
few,15,TRBJ1-1,.,TRBV6-1,TGTGCCAGCAGTGAATTGGGCAGCATGAACACTGAAGCTTTCTTT,CASSELGSMNTEAFF
.,13,TRBJ1-1,.,TRBV29-1,TGCAGCGTTGATAAGGCTGGGAACACTGAAGCTTTCTTT,CSVDKAGNTEAFF
.,15,TRBJ2-1,TRBD2,TRBV20-1,TGCAGTGCTAGGGTCGTAGCGGGGGGAGGCAATGAGCAGTTCTTC,CSARVVAGGGNEQFF
.,13,TRBJ1-3,.,TRBV29-1,TGCAGCGTTGTTGCAAACTCTGGAAACACCATATATTTT,CSVVANSGNTIYF
.,11,TRBJ2-3,.,TRBV20-1,TGCAGTGGGCAGGGTGCAGATACGCAGTATTTT,CSGQGADTQYF
many,15,TRBJ1-2,.,TRBV14,TGTGCCAGCAGCCGCAATACTGGGGCAGGAGACGGCTACACCTTC,CASSRNTGAGDGYTF
few,12,TRBJ2-1,TRBD2,TRBV20-1,TGCAGTGCTAGACTAGCGGGAGGGCCCCAGTTCTTC,CSARLAGGPQFF
few,14,TRBJ1-2,.,TRBV9,TGTGCCAGCAGCGTCGCCCCCCTATTCTATGGCTACACCTTC,CASSVAPLFYGYTF
few,13,TRBJ2-1,.,TRBV7-2,TGTGCCAGCAGCTTAGGCGGACCAGGTGAGCAGTTCTTC,CASSLGGPGEQFF
few,17,TRBJ2-3,.,TRBV20-1,TGCAGTGCTAGAGGTCCCCTCTGGGGGGGGCAGACAGATACGCAGTATTTT,CSARGPLWGGQTDTQYF
.,10,TRBJ2-3,.,TRBV20-1,TGCAGTGCTAGAGAGAGGGTGCAGTATTTT,CSARERVQYF
few,15,TRBJ2-1,.,TRBV25-1,TGTGCCAGCACTGCCGTCGGGGGCTCCTACAATGAGCAGTTCTTC,CASTAVGGSYNEQFF
few,14,TRBJ1-4,.,TRBV7-2,TGTGCCAGCAGCGGACCTTTCGGGAGTGAAAAACTGTTTTTT,CASSGPFGSEKLFF
.,14,TRBJ2-3,.,TRBV20-1,TGCAGTGCTAGAGCAGGGATCCCCACAGATACGCAGTATTTT,CSARAGIPTDTQYF
.,19,TRBJ1-4,.,TRBV2,TGTGCCAGCAGGTCCACTTTAGGGGTAGGGGATGCAACTAATGAAAAACTGTTTTTT,CASRSTLGVGDATNEKLFF
few,12,TRBJ1-1,.,TRBV20-1,TGCAGTGCTCGACAGCTGAACACTGAAGCTTTCTTT,CSARQLNTEAFF
few,15,TRBJ1-4,TRBD1,TRBV7-6,TGTGCCAGCAGAGATGGGACAGCAACTAATGAAAAACTGTTTTTT,CASRDGTATNEKLFF
few,17,TRBJ2-1,.,TRBV24-1,TGTGCCACCAGTGGCCGACGGGGCTCCAGCTCCTACAATGAGCAGTTCTTC,CATSGRRGSSSYNEQFF
few,13,TRBJ1-2,.,TRBV9,TGTGCCAGCAGCGGTGGTAGCAGCTATGGCTACACCTTC,CASSGGSSYGYTF
.,15,TRBJ1-5,.,TRBV6-1,TGTGCCAGCAGTGAAGCTAGACGGCGCAATCAGCCCCAGCATTTT,CASSEARRRNQPQHF
.,15,TRBJ1-1,.,TRBV20-1,TGCAGTGCTAGAGATCCGACAGTAATGAACACTGAAGCTTTCTTT,CSARDPTVMNTEAFF
.,15,TRBJ1-1,.,TRBV15,TGTGCCACCAGCAGACCCGGGACCCCAGGCGCTGAAGCTTTCTTT,CATSRPGTPGAEAFF
few,15,TRBJ1-5,.,TRBV7-9,TGTGCCAGCAGCTTAGATGGGTCAGACAATCAGCCCCAGCATTTT,CASSLDGSDNQPQHF
.,17,TRBJ2-4,.,TRBV11-2,TGTGCCAGCAGCGTATCCCCGCTGCCGTTAAGGGCAAACATTCAGTACTTC,CASSVSPLPLRANIQYF
.,14,TRBJ1-4,.,TRBV11-2,TGTACCAGCAGCTACCCCGGGTATAATGAAAAACTGTTTTTT,CTSSYPGYNEKLFF
.,15,TRBJ2-3,TRBD2,TRBV20-1,TGCAGTGCGCACATAGCGGGGGCCTTCACAGATACGCAGTATTTT,CSAHIAGAFTDTQYF
.,13,TRBJ1-1,.,TRBV2,TGTGCCACCCGCAGGACCGGGAACACTGAAGCTTTCTTT,CATRRTGNTEAFF